These 17 T cell receptor beta chains were all obtained from the same sample, sequenced in a study of blood T cells in healthy people across ages. Through a sample-barcoded 5' primer and a J-beta primer mix, a second PCR was run for roughly 7 to 12 cycles. TCRdb itself ran the 5' RACE reads through MiXCR, one entry per CDR3 protein. The profile shows about 1 million distinct CDR3 sequences, almost 25% of them singletons. A further study also used this sample, focusing on T cells of mothers and their children.

The sequencing sample was made of blood. The receptor set was obtained from a girl aged 2-15 years in good health.

The rearrangement uses TRBV4-1 and TRBJ1-2; D unresolved. V lost 4 bases, J lost 8 bases, and 20 bases lay in between. The length of the CDR3 is 15 residues. Germline values: CDR1 MGHRA, CDR2 YSYEKL. The DNA for the CDR3 is TGCGCCAGCAGCCCTCGAGGCGGGAGCTTGGGCGGCTACACCTTC. This sequence encodes CASSPRGGSLGGYTF.

This clonotype was seen a single time. The rearrangement links TRBV28 to TRBJ2-7; perhaps TRBD2 as D (6 bases). Per germline, CDR1 MDHEN and CDR2 SYDVKM. The CDR3 is made up of 14 amino acids. V lost 6 bases to trimming and J lost 5 bases, with 17 bases between them. The CDR3 protein is CASSLRRAVDEQYF. Here the CDR3 DNA reads TGTGCCAGCAGCTTAAGGAGGGCCGTAGACGAGCAGTACTTC.

This rearrangement joins TRBV5-1 to TRBJ2-1; 16 nucleotides align to TRBD2. This CDR3 is 14 amino acids long. The germline gives CDR1 SGHRS, CDR2 YFSETQ. V was clipped by 5 bases and J by 14 bases; unmatched bases: 7. This CDR3 is CASSLGLAGGQEFF. The CDR3 DNA follows: TGCGCCAGCAGTCTGGGACTAGCGGGGGGGCAAGAGTTCTTC. Full variable domain (remainder filled in from reference TRBV5-1 and TRBJ2-1): KAGVTQTPRYLIKTRGQQVTLSCSPISGHRSVSWYQQTPGQGLQFLFEYFSETQRNKGNFPGRFSGRQFSNSRSEMNVSTLELGDSALYLCASSLGLAGGQEFFGPGTRLTVL.

As for this clonotype: An end of the junction does not agree with germline; a read error may underlie this. This chain links TRBV15 with TRBJ1-1; D gene ambiguous. The CDR3 consists of 14 residues. Germline CDR1 and CDR2: LNHNV and YYDKDF (reference sequence). CDR3 sequence (DNA): TGTGCCACCAGCGGCCGCAGCTTGAACGCTGAAGCTTTCTTT. Translation gives CATSGRSLNAEAFF. Full variable domain (missing parts from reference TRBV15 and TRBJ1-1): DAMVIQNPRYQVTQFGKPVTLSCSQTLNHNVMYWYQQKSSQAPKLLFHYYDKDFNNEADTPDNFQSRRPNTSFCFLDIRSPGLGDTAMYLCATSGRSLNAEAFFGQGTRLTVV.

This clonotype was observed a few times. The chain has TRBV5-1 and TRBJ1-3; D is unresolved. The CDR3 length is 15 residues. CDR1 is SGHRS, CDR2 YFSETQ, per germline. V lost 0 bases, J lost 0 bases, and 7 bases lay in between. The CDR3, as DNA: TGCGCCAGCAGCTTGGTGCCTGTCTCTGGAAACACCATATATTTT. Protein sequence: CASSLVPVSGNTIYF.

This clonotype was seen more than once but under ten times. The chain uses TRBV6-2 or TRBV6-3 and TRBJ1-2, with 9 bases that match TRBD1. V lost 5 bases and J lost 4; bases outside the gene matches: 8. CDR3 length equals 15 residues. Germline V CDR1 and CDR2: MNHEY, SVGEGT. This chain's CDR3 is CASSHWTGEGYGYTF. The DNA for the CDR3 is TGTGCCAGCAGTCACTGGACAGGGGAAGGCTATGGCTACACCTTC.

The CDR3 reads CASSFETSGANEQFF. The CDR3 nucleotides read TGTGCCAGCAGTTTTGAGACTAGCGGGGCCAATGAGCAGTTCTTC. V gene TRBV12-3 or TRBV12-4 combines with J gene TRBJ2-1; TRBD2 matches at 11 bases. The V and J ends lost 3 bases and 6 bases, in that order; junction bases with no gene match: 4. This CDR3 has 15 residues.

This clonotype was counted only a few times. This CDR3 reads CSARSSVPSYNEQFF. The CDR3 DNA is TGCAGTGCTAGAAGTTCAGTTCCGTCCTACAATGAGCAGTTCTTC. The rearrangement links TRBV20-1 to TRBJ2-1; no clear D. Trimming took off 2 bases at V and 1 base at J, with 12 bases between the two ends. This CDR3 has 15 amino acids. CDR1 DFQATT and CDR2 SNEGSKA come from the germline V gene (reference sequence).

The genes are TRBV29-1 and TRBJ1-2; possible D gene TRBD1, 5 bases. This CDR3 contains 15 residues. Germline values: CDR1 SQVTM, CDR2 ANQGSEA. V lost 3 bases and J lost 4, with 18 bases in between. CDR3 bases: TGCAGCGTTGAGATGGGGCAGGTCTTTAGCTATGGCTACACCTTC. It translates to CSVEMGQVFSYGYTF.

The chain is built from TRBV11-2 and TRBJ1-2; 8 bases agree with TRBD1. The V gene end was trimmed by 4 bases and the J gene end by 0 bases; junction bases not matched to a gene: 13. CDR3 length equals 18 residues. Germline CDR1 and CDR2: SGHAT and FQNNGV. This chain's CDR3 is CASSSHRDRKKANYGYTF. CDR3 nucleotide sequence: TGTGCCAGCAGCTCCCATCGGGACAGGAAGAAAGCTAACTATGGCTACACCTTC.

This clonotype has only a few counts. The chain uses TRBV7-9 and TRBJ1-3; possibly TRBD1 for D (5 bases). The CDR3 totals 13 residues. The ends were cut back, 8 bases at V and 2 bases at J, with 10 bases in the middle. Germline CDR1 reads SEHNR; CDR2 reads FQNEAQ (reference sequence). This CDR3 reads CASAPRAGNTIYF. CDR3 bases: TGTGCCAGCGCCCCCAGGGCTGGAAACACCATATATTTT.

The chain uses TRBV29-1 and TRBJ1-1, with D possibly being TRBD1 (5 bases). The CDR3 is 12 residues long. The V end was cut by 7 bases, the J end by 5 bases, with 14 bases between. Germline lookup yields CDR1 SQVTM and CDR2 ANQGSEA. CDR3 in DNA: TGCAGCGCTATACCGGGGGGAACTGAAGCTTTCTTT. It codes for CSAIPGGTEAFF.

This clonotype was observed a handful of times. The germline gene is not matched at one end of the junction; a read error may be the cause. The chain recombines TRBV7-2 with TRBJ2-5; tentative D call: TRBD2 (6 bases). Germline-derived CDR1 and CDR2 are SGHTA and FQGNSA. The length of the CDR3 is 13 residues. The CDR3 spells CASSLAEGYGRFF. The CDR3 DNA follows: TGTGCCAGCAGCTTAGCGGAGGGATATGGGAGGTTCTTC.

This chain connects TRBV12-3 or TRBV12-4 to TRBJ2-7, with TRBD1 identical over 7 bases. The CDR3 covers 15 residues. Trimming cost V 4 bases and J 6 bases; bases outside gene matches: 12. The CDR3 sequence is CASSSGTSRGLEQYF. The CDR3 DNA sequence: TGTGCCAGCAGTTCAGGGACCTCGAGGGGGCTCGAGCAGTACTTC.

This clonotype was detected a few times. The J gene is TRBJ2-5, the V gene TRBV12-3 or TRBV12-4; 11 bases match TRBD2. The CDR3 sequence is 18 residues long. J gave up 2 bases and V 6 bases, and 14 bases lay outside the gene matches. In DNA form, the CDR3 reads TGTGCCAGCAGCCGAATCGGGCTAGCGGGGGGAAAGCAAGAGACCCAGTACTTC. This sequence encodes CASSRIGLAGGKQETQYF.

This chain links TRBV14 with TRBJ1-2; D not certain. Trimming stripped 2 bases from V and 3 bases from J, with 7 bases between. Germline V gives CDR1 SGHDN, CDR2 FVKESK. There are 13 residues in the CDR3. The chain's CDR3 is CASSQLSYYGYTF. For the CDR3, the DNA is TGTGCCAGCAGCCAACTTTCGTACTATGGCTACACCTTC.

The sample holds a few counts of this clonotype. The J gene is TRBJ2-7, the V gene TRBV29-1; D is unresolved. Trimming shortened V by 2 bases and J by 0 bases, and 11 bases separated the two germline ends. Germline V lookup: CDR1 SQVTM, CDR2 ANQGSEA. The CDR3 extends over 14 amino acids. The CDR3 bases are TGCAGCGTTGAACTATGGGCAGACTCCTACGAGCAGTACTTC. Translated: CSVELWADSYEQYF.